A single sample is the source of the 11 T cell receptor beta chains below, sequenced in a study of T-cell reconstitution after alpha-beta-depleted transplantation in children. TCRbeta library preparation incorporated unique molecular identifiers. One entry per CDR3 protein results from TCRdb running MiXCR on the PCR reads. The sample holds some 840,000 distinct CDR3 sequences, 15% to 20% seen once. Source: PBMCs, mostly from graft donor cells, taken 360 days after TCRalphabeta/CD19-depleted stem cell transplant. These receptors were obtained from a male patient younger than 18 who had a stem cell transplant for acute lymphoblastic leukemia, so the T cells may come from the graft donor.

This clonotype was seen a few times. This chain joins TRBV15 and TRBJ2-4; D possibly matches TRBD1 or TRBD2 (5 bases each). The CDR3 length is 15 residues. Germline V gene lookup returns CDR1 LNHNV and CDR2 YYDKDF (reference sequence). The V and J ends lost 6 bases and 2 bases respectively, with 14 bases between them. In DNA, the CDR3 is TGTGCCACCAGGGCCCCAAGGGGACCCAAAAACATTCAGTACTTC. It specifies CATRAPRGPKNIQYF.

V is TRBV11-2 and J is TRBJ2-1, with 15 bases aligning to TRBD2. The CDR3 spans 19 residues. Germline assignment: CDR1 SGHAT and CDR2 FQNNGV. The V and J ends lost 4 bases and 0 bases, in that order; junction bases with no gene match: 7. CDR3 region: CASSSEGLAGGPSYNEQFF. CDR3 nucleotides: TGTGCCAGCAGCTCGGAGGGACTAGCGGGAGGCCCCTCCTACAATGAGCAGTTCTTC.

The CDR3 loop is CASSILTNPSYNEQFF. The CDR3 DNA reads as TGTGCCAGCAGCATCCTGACTAACCCCTCCTACAATGAGCAGTTCTTC. This rearrangement joins TRBV7-2 to TRBJ2-1, with a possible D match to TRBD2 (5 bases). This CDR3 is built from 16 residues. Trimming stripped 5 bases from V and 0 bases from J, with 14 bases between. CDR1 and CDR2 from the germline V gene are SGHTA and FQGNSA.

The chain combines TRBV29-1 with TRBJ2-1; no reliable D call. The CDR3 length is 13 residues. CDR1 SQVTM and CDR2 ANQGSEA come from the germline V gene. V was clipped by 6 bases and J by 5 bases, with 14 bases between them. The CDR3 coding sequence is TGCAGCGTATTAGGACCTACGAACAATGAGCAGTTCTTC. This translates into CSVLGPTNNEQFF.

The gene calls are TRBV7-2 and TRBJ2-3; 7 nucleotides match TRBD2. The CDR3 covers 14 residues. Germline CDR1 is SGHTA and CDR2 is FQGNSA. V was clipped by 6 bases and J by 2 bases; unmatched bases: 5. CDR3 protein: CASRARGDTDTQYF. The CDR3 nucleotides are TGTGCCAGCAGGGCCCGGGGGGACACAGATACGCAGTATTTT.

This clonotype was observed once. The chain combines TRBV13 with TRBJ2-5; possible D gene TRBD2, 5 bases. This CDR3 is built from 15 residues. V dropped 4 bases and J dropped 5 bases, with 17 bases sitting between them. Germline values: CDR1 PRHDT, CDR2 FYEKMQ (reference sequence). CDR3 DNA: TGTGCCAGCAGCTCCCTCCGGGGAGCGAGGGAGACCCAGTACTTC. Protein: CASSSLRGARETQYF. Variable domain in full (rest from reference TRBV13 and TRBJ2-5): AAGVIQSPRHLIKEKRETATLKCYPIPRHDTVYWYQQGPGQDPQFLISFYEKMQSDKGSIPDRFSAQQFSDYHSELNMSSLELGDSALYFCASSSLRGARETQYFGPGTRLLVL.

This clonotype has only a few counts. The J gene is TRBJ1-3, the V gene TRBV20-1; D is possibly TRBD1 (6 bases). V was trimmed by 2 bases and J by 3 bases, leaving 17 bases between them. Germline V CDR1 and CDR2: DFQATT, SNEGSKA (reference sequence). The CDR3 consists of 16 residues. The CDR3 loop reads CSARPAKGEVGNTIYF. For the CDR3, the DNA is TGCAGTGCTAGACCCGCGAAGGGGGAGGTTGGAAACACCATATATTTT.

In this sample, this clonotype turned up a few times. The genes are TRBV12-3 or TRBV12-4 and TRBJ2-1, with TRBD1 matching over 8 bases. The CDR3 runs to 14 residues. After removal of 4 bases from V and 8 bases from J, the junction contained 7 bases not matched to a gene. CDR3 in DNA: TGTGCCAGCAGTTCTCGACAGGGGCCGGATGAGCAGTTCTTC. Encoded protein: CASSSRQGPDEQFF.

The chain employs TRBV25-1 and TRBJ2-7; D gene ambiguous. With 4 bases removed from V and 5 bases from J, the gap between germline ends came to 12 bases. Germline CDR1 and CDR2: MGHDK and SYGVNS. CDR3 length: 13 residues. The CDR3 protein is CASSAVPVHEQYF. Written as DNA, the CDR3 is TGTGCCAGCAGTGCGGTCCCGGTGCACGAGCAGTACTTC.

V gene TRBV4-2 combines with J gene TRBJ2-5; TRBD2 aligns across 8 bases. After removal of 4 bases from V and 2 bases from J, the junction contained 3 bases not matched to a gene. Germline CDR1 is LGHNA and CDR2 is YNFKEQ. This CDR3 has 14 residues. DNA for the CDR3: TGTGCCAGCAGCCGTGGGACTAGGCAAGAGACCCAGTACTTC. As protein: CASSRGTRQETQYF.

In DNA form, the CDR3 reads TGTGCCAGCAGTTGGGAGGTAGCCCCTACGCAGTATTTT. Translation: CASSWEVAPTQYF. The chain is built from TRBV2 and TRBJ2-3, with a weak D call TRBD2 (6 bases). The germline V gene has CDR1 SNHLY and CDR2 FYNNEI. This CDR3 is built from 13 residues. The V and J ends lost 5 bases and 8 bases respectively, with 14 bases between them.